The sequence of this T cell receptor beta chain was determined in a study of control samples from healthy donors and cancer patients. CDR3 length equals 14 residues. Germline loops: CDR1 SGDLS, CDR2 YYNGEE. The V end was cut by 3 bases, the J end by 10 bases, with 17 bases between. TCRdb keeps only in-frame clones here, not all; method: immunoSEQ multiplex PCR. This sample has around 72,000 clones, with more than 75% found just once. The sequence came from a man in his forties or fifties in good health. The chain recombines TRBV9 with TRBJ2-1; TRBD1 might be the D (7 bases). The sequenced material came from blood. The CDR3 DNA follows: TGTGCCAGCAGCGCCCCAGGGGGAGGCGGGGAGCAGTTCTTC. This sequence encodes CASSAPGGGGEQFF.